This T cell receptor (beta chain) was documented in a study of blood T cell repertoires in COVID-19. Background on the study: Sources were T cells, B-cell-depleted T cells, or PBMCs; the material itself was cDNA or gDNA.

The data were produced by immunoSEQ multiplex PCR, yet TCRdb's version contains in-frame clones alone and is incomplete. The sample contains about 380,000 clones, 70% to 90% of which appear only once. The V and J ends lost 3 bases and 2 bases respectively, with 13 bases between them. The CDR3 spans 15 residues. Per the germline V gene, CDR1 is GTSNPN and CDR2 is SVGIG (reference sequence). This sequence originates from a middle-aged man with acute or convalescent COVID-19. J is TRBJ1-4 and V is TRBV30; possible D gene TRBD1, 5 bases. Sequencing was performed on peripheral blood. The CDR3 DNA is TGTGCCTGGAGACGGTTCAGGGCGACTAATGAAAAACTGTTTTTT. Protein product: CAWRRFRATNEKLFF.